The 11 T cell receptor beta chains in this list originate from one sample, sequenced in a study of cytomegalovirus exposure and HLA in healthy donors. Primers for the PCR totalled 60 Vbeta and 13 Jbeta. This table comes from immunoSEQ multiplex PCR, and its TCRdb copy is limited to in-frame clones, with some not included. Of around 140,000 clones listed, about 80% are singletons. Material: PBMCs. These receptors all stem from a woman in her sixties or seventies in good health and CMV-seropositive.

This clone has more than one count but fewer than ten. The chain couples TRBV9 to TRBJ2-2; D unresolved. This CDR3 contains 13 residues. Deletions cut 2 bases from V and 4 bases from J, with 6 bases between. Germline-derived CDR1 and CDR2 are SGDLS and YYNGEE. CDR3 amino acids: CASSVSVTGELFF. The DNA of the CDR3 is TGTGCCAGCAGCGTCTCGGTCACCGGGGAGCTGTTTTTT. Full variable domain (rest looked up from reference TRBV9 and TRBJ2-2): DSGVTQTPKHLITATGQRVTLRCSPRSGDLSVYWYQQSLDQGLQFLIQYYNGEERAKGNILERFSAQQFPDLHSELNLSSLELGDSALYFCASSVSVTGELFFGEGSRLTVL.

The V gene is TRBV2, the J gene TRBJ2-7; D is possibly TRBD2 (6 bases). The CDR3 consists of 13 residues. Per germline, CDR1 SNHLY and CDR2 FYNNEI. V dropped 4 bases and J dropped 5 bases, with 12 bases sitting between them. The CDR3 loop reads CASSARGRNEQYF. CDR3 nucleotides: TGTGCCAGCAGTGCGCGGGGTCGGAACGAGCAGTACTTC.

Only one count was recorded for this clone. This sample also contains other DNA sequences that code for the same CDR3. The chain couples TRBV6-5 to TRBJ1-1; D may be TRBD1 (5 bases). Trimming took off 6 bases at V and 1 base at J, with 9 bases between the two ends. Germline V gives CDR1 MNHEY, CDR2 SVGAGI. This CDR3 is 13 amino acids long. The CDR3 reads CASSRTRNTEAFF. In DNA, the CDR3 is TGTGCCAGCAGCCGGACACGGAACACTGAAGCTTTCTTT.

In this sample, this clone turned up a few times. The chain has TRBV27 and TRBJ2-2; 11 positions agree with TRBD2. Germline V gene sequence: CDR1 MNHEY, CDR2 SMNVEV (reference sequence). This CDR3 is 15 amino acids long. Losses at the gene ends were 5 bases for V and 6 bases for J; bases not matched to a gene: 5. The DNA of the CDR3 is TGTGCCAGCAGTATAGCGGGAGGGCCTCCCGGGGAGCTGTTTTTT. It specifies CASSIAGGPPGELFF.

This clone was detected only once. The chain employs TRBV7-2 and TRBJ1-2; 8 positions agree with TRBD1. Germline V gene data show CDR1 as SGHTA and CDR2 as FQGNSA. The CDR3 covers 13 residues. The trim removed 5 bases at V and 4 bases at J, leaving 3 bases unmatched. CDR3 protein: CASSQGQVYGYTF. The DNA for the CDR3 is TGTGCCAGCAGCCAGGGACAGGTCTATGGCTACACCTTC.

DNA for the CDR3: TGTGCCAGCAGTTTGACTAGTGGAGCCTACGAGCAGTACTTC. Translated: CASSLTSGAYEQYF. The rearrangement links TRBV27 to TRBJ2-7; tentatively, D is TRBD2 (6 bases). The CDR3 is 14 residues long. The V end lost 3 bases, the J end lost 2 bases, and 11 bases lay between the germline ends. Germline V gene lookup returns CDR1 MNHEY and CDR2 SMNVEV (reference sequence).

The V gene is TRBV19, the J gene TRBJ2-2, with 7 bases lining up with TRBD2. The CDR3 loop spans 15 amino acids. Germline V CDR1 and CDR2: LNHDA, SQIVND (reference sequence). J gave up 4 bases and V 6 bases, and 8 bases lay outside the gene matches. Here the CDR3 DNA reads TGTGCCAGTAGGATGACTAGCTCGGGCACCGGGGAGCTGTTTTTT. Its protein product is CASRMTSSGTGELFF. The full variable domain, in which reference TRBV19 and TRBJ2-2 provide the parts outside the CDR3, is DGGITQSPKYLFRKEGQNVTLSCEQNLNHDAMYWYRQDPGQGLRLIYYSQIVNDFQKGDIAEGYSVSREKKESFPLTVTSAQKNPTAFYLCASRMTSSGTGELFFGEGSRLTVL.

This chain joins TRBV14 and TRBJ2-4, with unresolved D. The CDR3 spans 16 residues. Germline lookup yields CDR1 SGHDN and CDR2 FVKESK. Trimming took off 1 base at V and 1 base at J, with 11 bases between the two ends. The CDR3 region has the DNA TGTGCCAGCAGCCAAGTAGGAGTTGGGGCCAAAAACATTCAGTACTTC. Its translation is CASSQVGVGAKNIQYF. The full variable domain, its missing parts supplied by reference TRBV14 and TRBJ2-4, is EAGVTQFPSHSVIEKGQTVTLRCDPISGHDNLYWYRRVMGKEIKFLLHFVKESKQDESGMPNNRFLAERTGGTYSTLKVQPAELEDSGVYFCASSQVGVGAKNIQYFGAGTRLSVL.

The gene calls are TRBV23-1 and TRBJ2-3; 7 nucleotides agree with TRBD2. TRBV23-1 is an ORF, and what it does is uncertain. V shed 7 bases and J 5 bases; nucleotides not matched to a gene: 15. This CDR3 has 16 residues. The CDR3 nucleotides read TGCGCCAGCACCCCCCCGGCGGGAGTAGTCATAGATACGCAGTATTTT. It specifies CASTPPAGVVIDTQYF.

The CDR3 DNA follows: TGCAGCGTTAACCTACGGGGCACTGAAGCTTTCTTT. This sequence encodes CSVNLRGTEAFF. This chain connects TRBV29-1 to TRBJ1-1, with D unclear. From germline, CDR1 is SQVTM and CDR2 ANQGSEA. V was clipped by 5 bases and J by 4 bases, with 11 bases between them. CDR3 length: 12 amino acids.

V usage is TRBV30 and J usage is TRBJ2-1; possibly TRBD1 for D (6 bases). The CDR3 has 15 amino acids. Germline V gene lookup returns CDR1 GTSNPN and CDR2 SVGIG (reference sequence). Trimming took 0 bases from V and 8 from J, leaving 17 bases between them. The CDR3, as DNA: TGTGCCTGGAGTGTACGACAGGACCCTGTGGATGAGCAGTTCTTC. Protein sequence: CAWSVRQDPVDEQFF. The variable domain in full, with the rest retrieved from reference TRBV30 and TRBJ2-1, is SQTIHQWPATLVQPVGSPLSLECTVEGTSNPNLYWYRQAAGRGLQLLFYSVGIGQISSEVPQNLSASRPQDRQFILSSKKLLLSDSGFYLCAWSVRQDPVDEQFFGPGTRLTVL.